The sequence of this TCR beta chain was determined in a study of T cells after yellow fever vaccination. Study as a whole: Low-cell-number fractions underwent preparation using SMART-Seq v4 Ultra Low Input. Whole-study results and caveats: The secondary response showed a weaker magnitude and a faster peak, day 5 versus 15. FACS-sorted repertoires could harbor abundant contaminating bulk-population clonotypes. Boosting was followed by the reappearance of most primary-vaccination clones (around 95% CD4, about 89% CD8).

In regard to this clonotype: The antigen is unknown.

MiXCR was run by TCRdb on the 5' RACE reads, yielding one entry per CDR3 protein. The repertoire holds hundreds of thousands of distinct CDR3 sequences, with about 10% as singletons. The starting material was CD4+ T cells sorted from PBMCs, obtained 5 days after the yellow fever booster vaccination. The origin of this receptor is a man aged 18 to 29 who received the YFV17D yellow fever vaccine.

The CDR3 DNA is TGTGCCAGCAGCCAAAAAAGAAGGACAGGGGTGAGCAATCAGCCCCAGCATTTT. This translates into CASSQKRRTGVSNQPQHF. The chain has TRBV14 and TRBJ1-5; 9 nucleotides agree with TRBD1. This CDR3 is 18 amino acids long. Germline V lookup: CDR1 SGHDN, CDR2 FVKESK. V trimming: 2 bases; J trimming: 1 base; junction bases outside the gene matches: 9.